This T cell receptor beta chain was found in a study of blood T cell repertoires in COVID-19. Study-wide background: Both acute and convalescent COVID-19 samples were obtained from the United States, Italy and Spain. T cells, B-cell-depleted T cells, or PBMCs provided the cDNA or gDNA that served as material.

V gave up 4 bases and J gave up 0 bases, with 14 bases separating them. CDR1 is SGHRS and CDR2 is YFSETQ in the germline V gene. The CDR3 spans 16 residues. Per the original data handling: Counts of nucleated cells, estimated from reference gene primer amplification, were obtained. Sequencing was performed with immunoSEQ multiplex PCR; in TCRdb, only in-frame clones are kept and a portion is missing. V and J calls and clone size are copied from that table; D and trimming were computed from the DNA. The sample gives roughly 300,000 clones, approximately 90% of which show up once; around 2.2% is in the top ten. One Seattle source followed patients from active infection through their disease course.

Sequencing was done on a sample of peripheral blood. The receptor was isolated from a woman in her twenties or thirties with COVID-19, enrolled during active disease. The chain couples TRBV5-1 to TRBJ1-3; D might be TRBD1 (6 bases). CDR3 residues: CASSPQGQLSGNTIYF. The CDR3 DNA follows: TGCGCCAGCAGCCCCCAGGGGCAACTCTCTGGAAACACCATATATTTT.